This TCR beta chain is drawn from a study of regulatory dendritic cells for organ transplantation. Profiled with immunoSEQ multiplex PCR; TCRdb holds only in-frame clones, not every one. The sample has about 38,000 clones; 75% to 95% are singletons. With V trimmed by 5 bases and J by 2 bases, 6 bases remained unmatched. This CDR3 spans 15 amino acids. Germline V CDR1 and CDR2: SEHNR, FQNEAQ (reference sequence). In the case of this clone: What it recognizes is unknown.

CD4+ or CD8+ T cells were sorted as naive CD45RA+ or memory CD45RO+. Findings and caveats of the study: The authors noted considerable between-person heterogeneity in alloreactive memory CD8+ cells. Mature dendritic cells appeared to drive more memory CD8+ clonal expansion than regulatory ones.

This receptor was obtained from a human donor in good health. The chain couples TRBV7-9 to TRBJ2-7, with TRBD1 matching 10 bases. Sample: naive CD8+ T cells from blood. Subset in this sample: CD45RA+ naive T cells. The CDR3 bases are TGTGCCAGCAGCCCCCCCGGACAGGGGGCCTACGAGCAGTACTTC. Protein product: CASSPPGQGAYEQYF.